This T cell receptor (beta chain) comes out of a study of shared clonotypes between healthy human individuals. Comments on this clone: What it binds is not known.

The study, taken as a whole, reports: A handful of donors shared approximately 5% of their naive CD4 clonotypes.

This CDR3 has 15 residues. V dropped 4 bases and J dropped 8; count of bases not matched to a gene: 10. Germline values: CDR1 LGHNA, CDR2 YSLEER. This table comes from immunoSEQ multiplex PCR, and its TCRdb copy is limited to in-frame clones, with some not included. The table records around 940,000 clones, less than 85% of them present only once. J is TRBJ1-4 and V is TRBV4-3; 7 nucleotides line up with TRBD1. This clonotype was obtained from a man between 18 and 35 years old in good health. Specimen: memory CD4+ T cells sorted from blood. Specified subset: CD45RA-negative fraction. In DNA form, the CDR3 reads TGCGCCAGCAGCCGTCAGACAGGGCCAGGAGAAAAACTGTTTTTT. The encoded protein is CASSRQTGPGEKLFF.